These 3 T cell receptor beta chains were all obtained from the same sample, sequenced in a study of cytomegalovirus exposure and HLA in healthy donors. The PCR contained 60 Vbeta and 13 Jbeta primers. Sequencing was performed with immunoSEQ multiplex PCR; in TCRdb, only in-frame clones are kept and a portion is missing. The table has about 180,000 clones, around 75% seen once. Sequences were obtained from PBMCs. The receptors stem from a male donor in good health and CMV-seronegative.

The V call is TRBV9, the J call TRBJ2-3; D is possibly TRBD1 (6 bases). The V gene lost 0 bases and the J gene lost 5 bases, with 16 bases spanning the gap. CDR3 size: 16 residues. Germline CDR1 and CDR2: SGDLS and YYNGEE. The CDR3 sequence is CASSVEGWGQGDTQYF. The CDR3 DNA is TGTGCCAGCAGCGTAGAAGGGTGGGGGCAGGGAGATACGCAGTATTTT.

CDR3 DNA: TGTGCCAGCACTAACCCGACGGGACAGGGCTATGGCTACACCTTC. It is translated as CASTNPTGQGYGYTF. The V call is TRBV13, the J call TRBJ1-2; 9 bases fit TRBD1. Germline V gene data show CDR1 as PRHDT and CDR2 as FYEKMQ (reference sequence). This CDR3 has 15 amino acids. The V and J ends lost 7 bases and 4 bases, in that order; junction bases with no gene match: 10.

The rearrangement links TRBV9 to TRBJ2-5; 8 positions agree with TRBD1. CDR1 and CDR2 (germline): SGDLS, YYNGEE. The trim removed 3 bases at V and 5 bases at J, leaving 3 bases unmatched. This CDR3 is 13 amino acids long. The CDR3 spells CASSGQGWETQYF. The CDR3, as DNA: TGTGCCAGCAGCGGACAGGGGTGGGAGACCCAGTACTTC.